These 23 T cell receptor beta chains share one sample of origin, sequenced in a study of T cell responses to AZD1222 COVID-19 vaccine. Sequencing used immunoSEQ multiplex PCR; TCRdb keeps in-frame clones, though not all of them. Of 150,000 to 200,000 clones in the sample, 90% to 95% were seen once. The sequences come from peripheral blood, collected 28 days after the second AZD1222 dose. These receptors originate from an adult who received the AZD1222 COVID-19 vaccine.

The rearrangement links TRBV4-3 to TRBJ2-1, with D unresolved. Trimming took off 0 bases at V and 4 bases at J, with 10 bases between the two ends. CDR1 is LGHNA and CDR2 is YSLEER in the germline V gene. The CDR3 runs to 15 residues. The CDR3 region is CASSQESNSYNEQFF. The CDR3 DNA reads as TGCGCCAGCAGCCAAGAGAGCAACAGTTACAATGAGCAGTTCTTC.

The chain links TRBV5-1 to TRBJ1-5; the match to TRBD1 covers 8 bases. The CDR3 is 16 amino acids. With V trimmed by 4 bases and J by 3 bases, 9 bases remained unmatched. Per germline, CDR1 SGHRS and CDR2 YFSETQ. The CDR3 protein is CASSTSRTGLNQPQHF. For the CDR3, the DNA is TGCGCCAGCAGCACCTCACGGACAGGGCTCAATCAGCCCCAGCATTTT. Full variable domain (rest looked up from reference TRBV5-1 and TRBJ1-5): KAGVTQTPRYLIKTRGQQVTLSCSPISGHRSVSWYQQTPGQGLQFLFEYFSETQRNKGNFPGRFSGRQFSNSRSEMNVSTLELGDSALYLCASSTSRTGLNQPQHFGDGTRLSIL.

The chain carries TRBV2 and TRBJ1-5; no clear D. V shed 4 bases and J shed 9 bases, with 16 bases lying between them. The CDR3 totals 14 residues. CDR1 SNHLY and CDR2 FYNNEI come from the germline V gene. The CDR3 nucleotides read TGTGCCAGCAGTGGATGGCAGTCCGATCGGCCCCAGCATTTT. Its translation: CASSGWQSDRPQHF.

The chain uses TRBV18 and TRBJ1-1; perhaps TRBD1 as D (5 bases). The length of the CDR3 is 13 residues. V was pared by 3 bases and J by 3 bases, with 8 bases between. Germline V CDR1 and CDR2: KGHSH, LQKENI. DNA of the CDR3: TGTGCCAGCTCACCGGACACCTACACTGAAGCTTTCTTT. Residues: CASSPDTYTEAFF.

J is TRBJ1-1 and V is TRBV19, with 10 bases identical to TRBD1. The CDR3 has 14 residues. V lost 3 bases, J lost 11 bases, and 9 bases stayed unmatched. CDR1 and CDR2 from the germline V gene are LNHDA and SQIVND (reference sequence). CDR3 DNA sequence: TGTGCCAGTAGTATCCGGGACAGGGGTGGGGTGGCTTTCTTT. This translates into CASSIRDRGGVAFF.

V usage is TRBV18 and J usage is TRBJ2-1; 13 bases map to TRBD2. Germline-derived CDR1 and CDR2 are KGHSH and LQKENI. The V gene end was trimmed by 4 bases and the J gene end by 5 bases; junction bases not matched to a gene: 8. The CDR3 sequence is 17 residues long. CDR3 loop: CASSQQELAGGNNEQFF. The CDR3 region has the DNA TGTGCCAGCTCACAACAGGAACTAGCGGGAGGGAACAATGAGCAGTTCTTC.

The rearrangement uses TRBV2 and TRBJ2-1; 13 bases fit TRBD2. Per germline, CDR1 SNHLY and CDR2 FYNNEI. This CDR3 has 16 residues. With V trimmed by 6 bases and J by 8 bases, 10 bases remained unmatched. This CDR3 reads CASSVGLAGERDEQFF. DNA of the CDR3: TGTGCCAGCAGCGTCGGACTAGCGGGAGAGAGGGATGAGCAGTTCTTC.

The chain employs TRBV28 and TRBJ1-1, with TRBD1 identical over 7 bases. Germline CDR1 and CDR2: MDHEN and SYDVKM. V shed 4 bases, J shed 1 base, and the junction held 6 bases outside the gene matches. CDR3 size: 15 residues. The CDR3 DNA reads as TGTGCCAGCAGTTGGGGGGGACAGAAGAACACTGAAGCTTTCTTT. Its protein is CASSWGGQKNTEAFF.

This clone has only one observation. The genes are TRBV4-1 and TRBJ2-5; D unclear. The V and J ends lost 2 bases and 3 bases respectively, with 7 bases between them. This CDR3 is 13 amino acids long. CDR1 is MGHRA and CDR2 is YSYEKL in the germline V gene. The CDR3 coding sequence is TGCGCCAGCAGCCAAAGGCAGAAAGAGACCCAGTACTTC. Amino acid sequence: CASSQRQKETQYF.

The CDR3 DNA sequence: TGTGCCAGCAGCTTAGGGGGACAGGGGTCGAACGAGCAGTACTTC. Protein product: CASSLGGQGSNEQYF. This chain links TRBV7-2 with TRBJ2-7; TRBD1 matches at 10 bases. This CDR3 region has 15 residues. With 1 base clipped from V and 5 bases from J, the junction kept 5 bases outside the gene matches. Germline CDR1 is SGHTA and CDR2 is FQGNSA.

This clone was seen a few times. This sequence joins TRBV12-3 or TRBV12-4 and TRBJ2-7, with D unclear. V dropped 7 bases and J dropped 5 bases, with 15 bases sitting between them. The CDR3 has 13 residues. The CDR3 nucleotides are TGTGCCAGCACCATAGGGTCAGACAACGAGCAGTACTTC. This codes for CASTIGSDNEQYF.

V is TRBV5-6 and J is TRBJ1-5; 7 positions agree with TRBD1. Germline CDR1 SGHDT, CDR2 YYEEEE. Trimming took 4 bases from V and 7 from J; bases not matched to a gene: 5. The CDR3 has 13 residues. CDR3 coding DNA: TGTGCCAGCAGCGTAGGGGGCGGGCAGCCCCAGCATTTT. It translates to CASSVGGGQPQHF.

This clone was picked up one time. This rearrangement joins TRBV2 to TRBJ1-1; no firm D call. Trimming cost V 1 base and J 2 bases, with 8 bases left between them. This CDR3 is built from 14 residues. The germline V gene encodes CDR1 SNHLY and CDR2 FYNNEI. This CDR3 is CASSEVGDNTEAFF. Here the CDR3 DNA reads TGTGCCAGCAGTGAAGTTGGGGATAACACTGAAGCTTTCTTT.

The gene calls are TRBV5-6 and TRBJ2-7; tentative D call: TRBD2 (5 bases). V lost 4 bases, J lost 7 bases, and 21 bases lay in between. The V gene's germline CDR1 is SGHDT and CDR2 YYEEEE. CDR3 length: 15 amino acids. CDR3 nucleotides: TGTGCCAGCAGCCGCAAGTACAGCGGTGAAAGGGAGCAGTACTTC. Amino acids: CASSRKYSGEREQYF.

Only a few counts were recorded for this clone. The rearrangement joins TRBV7-2 to TRBJ1-3, with D possibly TRBD1 on 5 matching bases. Looked up from germline, CDR1 is SGHTA and CDR2 is FQGNSA. The ends were cut back, 1 base at V and 4 bases at J, with 11 bases in the middle. This CDR3 has 15 residues. In nucleotides, the CDR3 is TGTGCCAGCAGCTTAGGGGAGGGGCCCGGAAACACCATATATTTT. The encoded protein is CASSLGEGPGNTIYF.

The chain employs TRBV4-1 and TRBJ1-3, with D uncertain. Germline-derived CDR1 and CDR2 are MGHRA and YSYEKL. This CDR3 is 14 amino acids long. The V gene lost 6 bases and the J gene lost 2 bases, with 11 bases spanning the gap. Here the CDR3 DNA reads TGCGCCAGCAGTCCCGGGGAGACTGGAAACACCATATATTTT. Its protein is CASSPGETGNTIYF.

The chain combines TRBV29-1 with TRBJ2-1; 10 nucleotides match TRBD2. Germline CDR1 SQVTM, CDR2 ANQGSEA. The V and J ends lost 6 bases and 5 bases, in that order; junction bases with no gene match: 7. CDR3 size: 14 residues. As DNA, the CDR3 is TGCAGCGTGAAACCGGGACTAGCGCACAATGAGCAGTTCTTC. Amino acid sequence: CSVKPGLAHNEQFF.

Note on this clone: The conserved phenylalanine or tryptophan normally closing the CDR3 is absent here, so this likely arose from a read error. The DNA is omitted, as the CDR3 cannot be located on it reliably, and the CDR3 follows TCRdb's listing. This sequence joins TRBV23-1 and TRBJ2-4; TRBD1 is the table's D call and was not checked against the DNA. TRBV23-1 is an open reading frame whose function is uncertain. The CDR3 has 10 amino acids, counting both end residues. CDR3 residues: CASSQSGATL.

The chain joins TRBV18 to TRBJ2-1, with 8 bases lining up with TRBD1. Germline V gene sequence: CDR1 KGHSH, CDR2 LQKENI. This CDR3 comprises 17 residues. The trim removed 3 bases at V and 7 bases at J, leaving 14 bases unmatched. The CDR3 DNA is TGTGCCAGCTCACCCTCCCGGACAGGGAGAAGCCGAAATGAGCAGTTCTTC. Translated: CASSPSRTGRSRNEQFF.

The V and J genes are TRBV18 and TRBJ1-6; 7 bases agree with TRBD1. Trimming cost V 3 bases and J 8 bases; bases outside gene matches: 4. Germline V gives CDR1 KGHSH, CDR2 LQKENI. There are 14 residues in the CDR3. The CDR3 loop reads CASSPGQIDSPLHF. The CDR3 DNA reads TGTGCCAGCTCACCGGGACAGATCGATTCACCCCTCCACTTT. Combining the CDR3 with reference TRBV18 and TRBJ1-6 gives the whole variable domain NAGVMQNPRHLVRRRGQEARLRCSPMKGHSHVYWYRQLPEEGLKFMVYLQKENIIDESGMPKERFSAEFPKEGPSILRIQQVVRGDSAAYFCASSPGQIDSPLHFGNGTRLTVT.

The V call is TRBV7-6, the J call TRBJ1-1; D gene unclear. Per germline, CDR1 SGHVS and CDR2 FNYEAQ. The CDR3 loop spans 14 amino acids. V dropped 0 bases and J dropped 6 bases, with 11 bases sitting between them. In nucleotides, the CDR3 is TGTGCCAGCAGCTTAGCGGTGGGGAGTGCTGAAGCTTTCTTT. The encoded protein is CASSLAVGSAEAFF.

The chain is built from TRBV27 and TRBJ1-5, with D possibly TRBD1 on 5 matching bases. V was shortened by 0 bases and J by 0 bases, with 9 bases between the two germline ends. This CDR3 is built from 16 residues. The germline V gene encodes CDR1 MNHEY and CDR2 SMNVEV (reference sequence). The CDR3 sequence: CASSLSPGRSNQPQHF. In nucleotides, the CDR3 is TGTGCCAGCAGTTTATCACCGGGACGTAGCAATCAGCCCCAGCATTTT.

This clone occurred once. The chain is built from TRBV2 and TRBJ2-5, with TRBD1 matching 8 bases. V was clipped by 6 bases and J by 5 bases; unmatched bases: 11. Germline CDR1 and CDR2: SNHLY and FYNNEI. The CDR3 loop spans 15 amino acids. The CDR3: CASRGSRGLRETQYF. The CDR3 DNA sequence: TGTGCCAGCAGGGGGAGCAGGGGGCTTCGGGAGACCCAGTACTTC.